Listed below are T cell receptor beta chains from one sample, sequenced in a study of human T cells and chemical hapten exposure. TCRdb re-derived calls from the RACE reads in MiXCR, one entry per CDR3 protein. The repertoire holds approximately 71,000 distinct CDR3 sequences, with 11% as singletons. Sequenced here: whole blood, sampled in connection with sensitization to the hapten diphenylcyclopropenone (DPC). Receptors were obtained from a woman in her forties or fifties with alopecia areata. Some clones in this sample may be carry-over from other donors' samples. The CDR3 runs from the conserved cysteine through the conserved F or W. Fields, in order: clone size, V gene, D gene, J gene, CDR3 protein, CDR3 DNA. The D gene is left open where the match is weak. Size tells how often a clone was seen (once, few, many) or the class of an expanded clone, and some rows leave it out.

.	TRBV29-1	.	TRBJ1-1	CGVQPNTEAFF	TGCGGCGTTCAGCCGAACACTGAAGCTTTCTTT
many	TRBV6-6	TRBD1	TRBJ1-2	CASSGGQNYGYTF	TGTGCCAGCAGTGGGGGACAGAACTATGGCTACACCTTC
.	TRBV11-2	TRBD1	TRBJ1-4	CASSLTGFNEKLFF	TGTGCCAGCAGCCTGACAGGGTTTAATGAAAAACTGTTTTTT
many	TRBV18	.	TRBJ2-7	CASSPPATNNEQYF	TGTGCCAGCTCACCACCGGCGACCAACAACGAGCAGTACTTC
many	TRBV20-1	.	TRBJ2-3	CSARFPGSDTQYF	TGCAGTGCTAGATTCCCGGGGTCAGATACGCAGTATTTT
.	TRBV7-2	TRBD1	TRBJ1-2	CATGTGSALAKGYTF	TGTGCCACCGGGACAGGGAGTGCCCTAGCTAAAGGCTACACCTTC
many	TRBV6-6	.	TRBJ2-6	CASEGGANVLTF	TGTGCCAGCGAAGGGGGGGCCAACGTCCTGACTTTC
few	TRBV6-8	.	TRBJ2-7	CARTGATRYEQYF	TGTGCCCGTACGGGGGCCACACGCTACGAGCAGTACTTC
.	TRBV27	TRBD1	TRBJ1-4	CASSSTGVREKLFF	TGTGCCAGCAGTTCGACAGGGGTTCGGGAAAAACTGTTTTTT
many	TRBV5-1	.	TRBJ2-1	CASSLAGGYSYNEQFF	TGCGCCAGCAGCTTGGCTGGCGGGTACTCCTACAATGAGCAGTTCTTC
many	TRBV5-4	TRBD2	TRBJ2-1	CASSLGAGVPNEQFF	TGTGCCAGCAGCTTGGGGGCGGGGGTACCGAATGAGCAGTTCTTC
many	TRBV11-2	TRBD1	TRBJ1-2	CASSLTGDNYGYTF	TGTGCCAGCAGCTTAACAGGGGACAACTATGGCTACACCTTC
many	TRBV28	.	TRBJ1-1	CASNSKGVRAFF	TGTGCCAGCAATAGTAAAGGGGTTCGAGCTTTCTTT
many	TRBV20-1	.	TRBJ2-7	CSALGFGVNSYEQYF	TGCAGTGCTCTAGGTTTCGGGGTAAACTCCTACGAGCAGTACTTC
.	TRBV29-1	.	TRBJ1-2	CSVKLPDKNLYGYTF	TGCAGCGTTAAACTTCCGGACAAGAACCTCTATGGCTACACCTTC
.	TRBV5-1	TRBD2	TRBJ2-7	CASSSTGTSGGSEQYF	TGCGCCAGCAGCTCCACCGGGACTAGCGGGGGGAGCGAGCAGTACTTC
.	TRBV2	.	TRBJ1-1	CASMNRYEAFF	TGTGCCAGCATGAACAGGTATGAAGCTTTCTTT
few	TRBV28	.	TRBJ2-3	CASSPGGLRTDTQYF	TGTGCCAGCAGTCCAGGGGGGCTGAGGACAGATACGCAGTATTTT
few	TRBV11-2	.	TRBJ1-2	CASSPGQNNYGYTF	TGTGCCAGCAGCCCTGGACAGAATAACTATGGCTACACCTTC
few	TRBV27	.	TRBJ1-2	CASSLWGARRDYGYTF	TGTGCCAGCAGTTTATGGGGGGCCCGTAGGGACTATGGCTACACCTTC
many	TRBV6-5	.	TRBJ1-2	CASSYGTSPSSYGYTF	TGTGCCAGCAGTTACGGGACATCACCGAGCTCCTATGGCTACACCTTC
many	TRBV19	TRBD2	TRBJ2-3	CASSTGTSGSDTQYF	TGTGCCAGTAGTACCGGGACTAGCGGCTCAGATACGCAGTATTTT
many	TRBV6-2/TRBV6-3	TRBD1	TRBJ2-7	CANPLDVDRVRRTYEQYF	TGTGCCAACCCTCTAGACGTGGACAGGGTCCGACGAACCTACGAGCAGTACTTC
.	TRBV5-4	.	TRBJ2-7	CASSLDISSYEQYF	TGTGCCAGCAGCTTGGACATCAGCTCCTACGAGCAGTACTTC
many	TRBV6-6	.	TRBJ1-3	CASSAQGPAGNTIYF	TGTGCCAGCAGTGCTCAGGGGCCTGCTGGAAACACCATATATTTT
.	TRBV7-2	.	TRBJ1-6	CASSLVGAEGSPLHF	TGTGCCAGCAGCTTAGTGGGGGCGGAAGGTTCACCCCTCCACTTT
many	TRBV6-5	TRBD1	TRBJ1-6	CASRDRGVINSPLHF	TGTGCCAGCAGGGACAGGGGGGTGATCAATTCACCCCTCCACTTT
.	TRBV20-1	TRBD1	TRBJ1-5	CSALRTGVINQPQHF	TGCAGTGCTCTTCGGACAGGGGTGATCAATCAGCCCCAGCATTTT
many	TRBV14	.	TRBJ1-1	CASSRQPNTEAFF	TGTGCCAGCAGCCGACAGCCGAACACTGAAGCTTTCTTT
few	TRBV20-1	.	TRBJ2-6	CSARDPQSGANVLTF	TGCAGTGCTAGAGATCCCCAATCTGGGGCCAACGTCCTGACTTTC
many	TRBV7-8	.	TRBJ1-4	CASSLTYTEKLFF	TGTGCCAGCAGCTTAACGTACACCGAAAAACTGTTTTTT
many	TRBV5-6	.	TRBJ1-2	CASSLERWRGSLGYTF	TGTGCCAGCAGCTTGGAACGGTGGAGGGGGAGTCTTGGCTACACCTTC
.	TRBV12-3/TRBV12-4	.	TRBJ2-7	CASRRPSTEQYF	TGTGCCAGCAGGCGACCCTCGACCGAGCAGTACTTC
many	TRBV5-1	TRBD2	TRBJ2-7	CASSESRTSPEQYF	TGCGCCAGCAGCGAAAGCCGGACTAGCCCCGAGCAGTACTTC
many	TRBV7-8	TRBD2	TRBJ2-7	CASSPGTSVYEQYF	TGTGCCAGCAGCCCCGGGACTAGCGTCTACGAGCAGTACTTC